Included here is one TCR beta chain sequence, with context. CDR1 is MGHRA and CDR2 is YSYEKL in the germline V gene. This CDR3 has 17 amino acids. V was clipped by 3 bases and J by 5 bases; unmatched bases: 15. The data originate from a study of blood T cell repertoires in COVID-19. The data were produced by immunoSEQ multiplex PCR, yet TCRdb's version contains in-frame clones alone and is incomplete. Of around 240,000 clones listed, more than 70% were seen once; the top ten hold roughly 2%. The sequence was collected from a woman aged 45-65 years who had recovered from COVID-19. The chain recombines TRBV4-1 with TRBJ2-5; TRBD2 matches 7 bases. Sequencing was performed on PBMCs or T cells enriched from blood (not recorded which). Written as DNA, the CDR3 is TGCGCCAGCAGCCAGGGGTTCTTCGCGGGAGATTCTGAGACCCAGTACTTC. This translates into CASSQGFFAGDSETQYF.